This TCR beta chain emerged from a study of blood T cell repertoires in COVID-19. Study details: Italy, Spain and the United States were the sources of the convalescent and acute COVID-19 samples.

Authors' processing steps: The assay estimated nucleated cells by amplifying reference gene primers. This table comes from immunoSEQ multiplex PCR, and its TCRdb copy is limited to in-frame clones, with some not included. V and J calls and clone size follow that table, whereas D and trimming were derived from the DNA. The sample consists of 150,000 to 200,000 clones, approximately 82% of them appearing once. It was during active infection that Seattle patients were enrolled and then longitudinally followed. The length of the CDR3 is 13 residues. Germline V gives CDR1 MNHEY, CDR2 SVGAGI. The V end lost 6 bases, the J end lost 4 bases, and 13 bases lay between the germline ends.

The receptor comes from a woman between 40 and 55 years old with COVID-19, enrolled during active disease. Sequencing input: peripheral blood. The gene calls are TRBV6-5 and TRBJ2-7, with a tentative D call TRBD1 (6 bases). In DNA form, the CDR3 reads TGTGCCAGCAGAAGAGGACAGTTTTACGAGCAGTACTTC. The encoded protein is CASRRGQFYEQYF.